The T cell receptor beta chain described here comes from a study of beta chain features in type 1 diabetes. Study-level findings and limits: Shorter TCRB CDR3s, moderately but significantly so, marked every one of the four CD4+ subsets in Type 1 diabetes patients. Comparison showed that naive, central memory and Treg TCRB repertoires appeared more similar among patients than among healthy donors.

Expressed TCRB transcripts got sequenced, as all isolated RNA was reverse transcribed. Using immunoSEQ multiplex PCR, the repertoire was profiled, and TCRdb retains in-frame clones only, with some absent. The sample records hundreds of thousands of clones, around 9% being singletons. V was clipped by 3 bases and J by 0 bases; unmatched bases: 1. Germline V gene lookup returns CDR1 SGHNT and CDR2 YENEEA. The CDR3 length is 15 residues. The sample holds a few counts of this clone. Its antigen is unknown. The sample consisted of central memory CD4+ T cells from blood. The sequence was obtained from a man between 25 and 39 years old with type 1 diabetes. This chain links TRBV11-3 with TRBJ2-3; 9 bases fit TRBD2. CDR3 in DNA: TGTGCCAGCAGCTTGCTAGCGGGAAGCACAGATACGCAGTATTTT. The encoded protein is CASSLLAGSTDTQYF.